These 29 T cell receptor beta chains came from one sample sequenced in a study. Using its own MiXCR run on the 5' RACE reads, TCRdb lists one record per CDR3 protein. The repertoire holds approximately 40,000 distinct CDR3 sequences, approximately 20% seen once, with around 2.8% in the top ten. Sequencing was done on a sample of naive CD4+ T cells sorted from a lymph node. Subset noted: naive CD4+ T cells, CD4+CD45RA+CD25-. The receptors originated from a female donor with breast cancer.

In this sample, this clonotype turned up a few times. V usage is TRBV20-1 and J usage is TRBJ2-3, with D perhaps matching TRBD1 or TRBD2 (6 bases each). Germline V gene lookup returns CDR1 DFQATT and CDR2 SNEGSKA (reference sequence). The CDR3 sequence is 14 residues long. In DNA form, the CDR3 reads TGCACCGCTTACTCGGGAGAGGGGGCAGATACGCAGTATTTT. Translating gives CTAYSGEGADTQYF.

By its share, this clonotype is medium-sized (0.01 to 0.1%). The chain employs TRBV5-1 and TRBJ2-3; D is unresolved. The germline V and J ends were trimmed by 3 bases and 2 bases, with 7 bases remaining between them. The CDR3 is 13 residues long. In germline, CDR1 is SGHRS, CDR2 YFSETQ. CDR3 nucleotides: TGCGCCAGCAGCTCGCCCCCCACAGATACGCAGTATTTT. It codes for CASSSPPTDTQYF. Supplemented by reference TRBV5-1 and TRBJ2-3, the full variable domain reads KAGVTQTPRYLIKTRGQQVTLSCSPISGHRSVSWYQQTPGQGLQFLFEYFSETQRNKGNFPGRFSGRQFSNSRSEMNVSTLELGDSALYLCASSSPPTDTQYFGPGTRLTVL.

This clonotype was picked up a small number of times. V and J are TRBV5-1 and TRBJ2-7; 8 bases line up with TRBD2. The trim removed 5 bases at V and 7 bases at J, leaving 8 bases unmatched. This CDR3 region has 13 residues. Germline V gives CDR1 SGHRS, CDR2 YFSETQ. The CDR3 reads CASREGLEEEQYF. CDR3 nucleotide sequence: TGCGCCAGCAGAGAGGGACTAGAAGAAGAGCAGTACTTC.

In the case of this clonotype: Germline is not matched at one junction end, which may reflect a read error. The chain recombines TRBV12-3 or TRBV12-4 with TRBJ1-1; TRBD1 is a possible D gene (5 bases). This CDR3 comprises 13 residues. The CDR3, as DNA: TGTGCCAGCAGTTTAGTTGCGGACACTGAAGCTTCCTTT. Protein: CASSLVADTEASF.

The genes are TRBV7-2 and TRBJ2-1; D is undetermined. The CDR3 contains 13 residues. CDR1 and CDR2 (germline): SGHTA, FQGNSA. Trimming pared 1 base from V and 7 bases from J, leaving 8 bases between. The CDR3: CASSLEGRNEQFF. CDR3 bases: TGTGCCAGCAGCTTAGAGGGTCGAAATGAGCAGTTCTTC.

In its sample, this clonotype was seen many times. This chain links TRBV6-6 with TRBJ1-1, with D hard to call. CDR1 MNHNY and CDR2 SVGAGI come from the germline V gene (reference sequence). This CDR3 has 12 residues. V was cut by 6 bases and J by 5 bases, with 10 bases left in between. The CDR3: CASRKETTEAFF. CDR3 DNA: TGTGCCAGCAGGAAGGAGACGACTGAAGCTTTCTTT.

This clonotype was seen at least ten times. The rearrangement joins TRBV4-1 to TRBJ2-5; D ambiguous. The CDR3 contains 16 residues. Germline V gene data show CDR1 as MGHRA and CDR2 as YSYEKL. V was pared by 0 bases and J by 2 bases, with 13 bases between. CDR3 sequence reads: CASSQDAEPEQETQYF. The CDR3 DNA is TGCGCCAGCAGCCAAGATGCGGAACCGGAACAAGAGACCCAGTACTTC.

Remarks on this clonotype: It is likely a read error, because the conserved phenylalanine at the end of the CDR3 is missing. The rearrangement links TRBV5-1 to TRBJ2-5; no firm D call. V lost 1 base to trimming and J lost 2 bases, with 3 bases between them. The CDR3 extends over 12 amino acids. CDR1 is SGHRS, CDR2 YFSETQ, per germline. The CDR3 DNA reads TGCGCCAGCAGCTTGTCTCAAGAGACCCAGTACTTA. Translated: CASSLSQETQYL.

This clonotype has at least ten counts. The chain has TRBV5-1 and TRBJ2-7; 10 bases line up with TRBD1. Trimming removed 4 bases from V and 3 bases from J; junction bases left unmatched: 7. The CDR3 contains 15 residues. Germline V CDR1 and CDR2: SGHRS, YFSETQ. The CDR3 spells CASSAERTGGYEQYF. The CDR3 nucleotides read TGCGCCAGCAGCGCTGAAAGGACAGGGGGCTACGAGCAGTACTTC. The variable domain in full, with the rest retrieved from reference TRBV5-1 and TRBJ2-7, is KAGVTQTPRYLIKTRGQQVTLSCSPISGHRSVSWYQQTPGQGLQFLFEYFSETQRNKGNFPGRFSGRQFSNSRSEMNVSTLELGDSALYLCASSAERTGGYEQYFGPGTRLTVT.

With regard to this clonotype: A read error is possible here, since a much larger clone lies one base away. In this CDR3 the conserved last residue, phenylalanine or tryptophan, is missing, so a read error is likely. The CDR3 region has the DNA TGCGCCAGCAGCTTGGCTGCAGCGAACACCGGGGAGCTGTTTTTG. Translated: CASSLAAANTGELFL. This chain connects TRBV5-1 to TRBJ2-2; D uncertain. This CDR3 is built from 15 residues. Trimming pared 0 bases from V and 0 bases from J, leaving 6 bases between. The V gene's germline CDR1 is SGHRS and CDR2 YFSETQ.

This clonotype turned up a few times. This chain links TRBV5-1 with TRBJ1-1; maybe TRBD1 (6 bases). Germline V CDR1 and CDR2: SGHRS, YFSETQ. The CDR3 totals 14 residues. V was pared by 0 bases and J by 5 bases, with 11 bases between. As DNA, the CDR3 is TGCGCCAGCAGCTTGGCCCAGGGGCGTACTGAAGCTTTCTTT. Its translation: CASSLAQGRTEAFF.

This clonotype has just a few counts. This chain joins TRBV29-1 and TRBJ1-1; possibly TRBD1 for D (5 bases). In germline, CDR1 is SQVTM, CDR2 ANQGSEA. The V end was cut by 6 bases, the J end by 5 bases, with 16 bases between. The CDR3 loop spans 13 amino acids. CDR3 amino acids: CSVTGFGGTEAFF. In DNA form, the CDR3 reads TGCAGCGTCACTGGGTTCGGGGGAACTGAAGCTTTCTTT.

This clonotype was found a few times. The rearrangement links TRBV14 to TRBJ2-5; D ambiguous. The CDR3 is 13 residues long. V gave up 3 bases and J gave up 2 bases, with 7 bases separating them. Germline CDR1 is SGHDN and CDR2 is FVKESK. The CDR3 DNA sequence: TGTGCCAGCAGCCAGTTCTTTCAAGAGACCCAGTACTTC. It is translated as CASSQFFQETQYF.

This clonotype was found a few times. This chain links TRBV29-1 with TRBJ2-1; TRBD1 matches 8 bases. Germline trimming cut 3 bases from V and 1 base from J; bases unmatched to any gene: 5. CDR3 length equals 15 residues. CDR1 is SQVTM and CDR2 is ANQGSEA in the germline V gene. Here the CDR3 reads CSVEDRVRSYNEQFF. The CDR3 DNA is TGCAGCGTTGAGGACAGGGTCAGGTCCTACAATGAGCAGTTCTTC.

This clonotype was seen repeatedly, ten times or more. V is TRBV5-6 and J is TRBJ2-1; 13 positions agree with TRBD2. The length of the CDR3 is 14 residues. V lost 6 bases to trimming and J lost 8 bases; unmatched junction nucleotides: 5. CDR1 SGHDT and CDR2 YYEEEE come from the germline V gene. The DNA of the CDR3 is TGTGCCAGCAAAAGGACTAGCGGGAGTGATGAGCAGTTCTTC. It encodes CASKRTSGSDEQFF. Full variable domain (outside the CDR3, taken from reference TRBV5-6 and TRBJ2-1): DAGVTQSPTHLIKTRGQQVTLRCSPKSGHDTVSWYQQALGQGPQFIFQYYEEEERQRGNFPDRFSGHQFPNYSSELNVNALLLGDSALYLCASKRTSGSDEQFFGPGTRLTVL.

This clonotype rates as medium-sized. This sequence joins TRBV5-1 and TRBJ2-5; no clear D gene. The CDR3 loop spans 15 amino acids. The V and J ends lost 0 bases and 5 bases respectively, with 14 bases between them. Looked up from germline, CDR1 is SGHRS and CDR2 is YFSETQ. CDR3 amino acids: CASSLDSGQTETQYF. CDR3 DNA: TGCGCCAGCAGCTTGGACTCGGGTCAAACGGAGACCCAGTACTTC.

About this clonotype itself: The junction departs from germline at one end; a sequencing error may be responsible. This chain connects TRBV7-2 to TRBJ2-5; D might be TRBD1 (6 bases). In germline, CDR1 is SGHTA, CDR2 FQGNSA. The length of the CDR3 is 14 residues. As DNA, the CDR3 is TGTGCCAGCACCGCCGAACAGGGATGGGAGACCCAGCACTTC. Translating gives CASTAEQGWETQHF.

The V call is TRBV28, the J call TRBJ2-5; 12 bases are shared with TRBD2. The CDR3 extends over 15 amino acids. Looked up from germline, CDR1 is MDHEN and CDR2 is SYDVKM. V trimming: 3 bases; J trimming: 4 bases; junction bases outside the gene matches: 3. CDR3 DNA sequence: TGTGCCAGCAGTTTTCCACTAGCGGGAGGAGAGACCCAGTACTTC. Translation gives CASSFPLAGGETQYF.

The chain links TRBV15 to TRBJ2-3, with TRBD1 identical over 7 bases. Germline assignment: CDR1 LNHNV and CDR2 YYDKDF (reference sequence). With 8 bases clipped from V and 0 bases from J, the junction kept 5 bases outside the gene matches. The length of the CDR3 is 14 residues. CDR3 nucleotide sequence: TGTGCCACCCAACAGGGGTCTAGCACAGATACGCAGTATTTT. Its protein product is CATQQGSSTDTQYF.

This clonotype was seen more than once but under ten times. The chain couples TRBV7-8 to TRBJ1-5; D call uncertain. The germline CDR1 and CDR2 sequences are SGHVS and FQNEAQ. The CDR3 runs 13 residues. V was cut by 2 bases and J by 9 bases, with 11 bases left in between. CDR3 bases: TGTGCCAGCAGCTTATTCGGTCGGGTGCCCCAGCATTTT. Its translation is CASSLFGRVPQHF.

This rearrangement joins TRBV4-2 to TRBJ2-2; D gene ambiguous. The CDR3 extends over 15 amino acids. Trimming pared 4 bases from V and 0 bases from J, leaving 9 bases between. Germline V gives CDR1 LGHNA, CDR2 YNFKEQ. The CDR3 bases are TGTGCCAGCAGCCTGTATACTACGAACACCGGGGAGCTGTTTTTT. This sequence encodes CASSLYTTNTGELFF.

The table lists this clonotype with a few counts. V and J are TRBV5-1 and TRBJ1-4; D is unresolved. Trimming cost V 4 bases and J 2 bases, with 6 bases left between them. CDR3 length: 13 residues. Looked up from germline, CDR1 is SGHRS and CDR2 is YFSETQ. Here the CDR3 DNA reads TGCGCCAGCAGCCCTTCCACTAATGAAAAACTGTTTTTT. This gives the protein CASSPSTNEKLFF. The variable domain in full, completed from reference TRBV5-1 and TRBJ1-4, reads KAGVTQTPRYLIKTRGQQVTLSCSPISGHRSVSWYQQTPGQGLQFLFEYFSETQRNKGNFPGRFSGRQFSNSRSEMNVSTLELGDSALYLCASSPSTNEKLFFGSGTQLSVL.

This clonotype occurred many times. CDR3 sequence (DNA): TGTGCCAGCAGTTTTTCCCTCCATTCTTTCTCCTACAATGAGCAGTTCTTC. The encoded protein is CASSFSLHSFSYNEQFF. The chain combines TRBV12-3 or TRBV12-4 with TRBJ2-1; D gene unclear. CDR3 length: 17 residues. Trimming left V 3 bases short and J 0 bases short, with 15 bases between.

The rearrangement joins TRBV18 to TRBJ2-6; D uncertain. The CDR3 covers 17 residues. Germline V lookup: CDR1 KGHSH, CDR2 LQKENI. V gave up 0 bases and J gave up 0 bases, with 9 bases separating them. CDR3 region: CASSPPGGSSGANVLTF. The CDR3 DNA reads TGTGCCAGCTCACCACCGGGCGGCAGCTCTGGGGCCAACGTCCTGACTTTC.

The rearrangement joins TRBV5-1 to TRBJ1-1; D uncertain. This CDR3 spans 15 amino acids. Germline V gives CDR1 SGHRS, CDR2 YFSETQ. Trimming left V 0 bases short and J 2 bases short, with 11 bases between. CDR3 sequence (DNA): TGCGCCAGCAGCTTGGGCCGGGGAAGAAACACTGAAGCTTTCTTT. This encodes CASSLGRGRNTEAFF.

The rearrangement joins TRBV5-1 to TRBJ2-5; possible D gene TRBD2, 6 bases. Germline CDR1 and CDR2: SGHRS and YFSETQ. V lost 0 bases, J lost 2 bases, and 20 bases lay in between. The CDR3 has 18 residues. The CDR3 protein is CASSLEFERRGRQETQYF. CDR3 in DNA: TGCGCCAGCAGCTTGGAGTTCGAGAGGCGGGGTAGACAAGAGACCCAGTACTTC. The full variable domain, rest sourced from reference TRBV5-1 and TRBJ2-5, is KAGVTQTPRYLIKTRGQQVTLSCSPISGHRSVSWYQQTPGQGLQFLFEYFSETQRNKGNFPGRFSGRQFSNSRSEMNVSTLELGDSALYLCASSLEFERRGRQETQYFGPGTRLLVL.

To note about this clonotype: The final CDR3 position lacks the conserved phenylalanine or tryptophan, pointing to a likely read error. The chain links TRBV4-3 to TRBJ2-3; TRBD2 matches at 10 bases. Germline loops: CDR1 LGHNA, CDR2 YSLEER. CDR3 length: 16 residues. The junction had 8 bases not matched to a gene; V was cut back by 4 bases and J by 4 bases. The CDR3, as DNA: TGCGCCAGCAGCCGGGAAGGTAGCGGGGGGCCAGATACGCAGTATCTT. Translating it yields CASSREGSGGPDTQYL.

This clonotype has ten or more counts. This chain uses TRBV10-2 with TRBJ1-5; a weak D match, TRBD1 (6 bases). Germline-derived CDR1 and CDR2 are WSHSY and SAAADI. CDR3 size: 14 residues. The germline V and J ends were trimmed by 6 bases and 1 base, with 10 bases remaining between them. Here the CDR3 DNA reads TGCGCCAGCAGACCCACAGGGAGCAATCAGCCCCAGCATTTT. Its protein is CASRPTGSNQPQHF.

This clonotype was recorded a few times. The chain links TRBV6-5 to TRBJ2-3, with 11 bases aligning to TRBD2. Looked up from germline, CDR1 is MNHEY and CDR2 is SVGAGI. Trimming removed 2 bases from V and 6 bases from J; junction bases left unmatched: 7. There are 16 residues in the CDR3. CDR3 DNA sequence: TGTGCCAGCAGTTACCACTTAGCGGGAGGGGTGGATACGCAGTATTTT. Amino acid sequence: CASSYHLAGGVDTQYF.